These 20 T cell receptor beta chains came from one sample sequenced in a study of graft-versus-host responses after intestinal transplantation. Profiled with immunoSEQ multiplex PCR; TCRdb holds only in-frame clones, not every one. The sample holds just over 95,000 clones, around 90% seen once. These TCRs' antigens remain unknown. This sample comprised unstimulated CD4+ T cells sorted from spleen or lymph node cells, obtained before intestinal transplant. Receptors originate from a human donor who received an intestinal transplant.

This chain connects TRBV29-1 to TRBJ1-1; 10 bases fit TRBD1. With 1 base clipped from V and 5 bases from J, the junction kept 4 bases outside the gene matches. Germline CDR1 reads SQVTM; CDR2 reads ANQGSEA. The CDR3 length is 14 residues. The CDR3 DNA reads as TGCAGCGTTGAAGGGGACAGGGGTATAACTGAAGCTTTCTTT. It specifies CSVEGDRGITEAFF.

This clone was seen only a few times. This chain connects TRBV6-6 to TRBJ1-3; no definite D call. The CDR3 is made up of 15 amino acids. V shed 4 bases and J shed 0 bases, with 10 bases lying between them. CDR1 MNHNY and CDR2 SVGAGI come from the germline V gene (reference sequence). The CDR3 sequence: CASSFPGISGNTIYF. In DNA form, the CDR3 reads TGTGCCAGCAGTTTCCCGGGGATCTCTGGAAACACCATATATTTT.

The chain recombines TRBV4-2 with TRBJ2-5; D unresolved. The germline gives CDR1 LGHNA, CDR2 YNFKEQ. V gave up 0 bases and J gave up 0 bases, with 14 bases separating them. The CDR3 contains 17 residues. The CDR3 DNA reads TGTGCCAGCAGCCAAGAGAAGCTGACTGGGTACCAAGAGACCCAGTACTTC. Its protein is CASSQEKLTGYQETQYF.

The chain combines TRBV5-1 with TRBJ1-2; D gene unclear. The germline V and J ends were trimmed by 0 bases and 2 bases, with 8 bases remaining between them. CDR3 length: 14 residues. Germline loops: CDR1 SGHRS, CDR2 YFSETQ. The CDR3 sequence is CASSLAQANYGYTF. The CDR3 DNA follows: TGCGCCAGCAGCTTGGCGCAGGCCAACTATGGCTACACCTTC.

The J gene is TRBJ2-5, the V gene TRBV5-1; 7 bases map to TRBD2. Germline V gene sequence: CDR1 SGHRS, CDR2 YFSETQ. With 0 bases clipped from V and 2 bases from J, the junction kept 10 bases outside the gene matches. This CDR3 region has 17 residues. This CDR3 reads CASSLALISRGQETQYF. The CDR3 DNA reads as TGCGCCAGCAGCTTGGCCTTGATTTCGCGGGGGCAAGAGACCCAGTACTTC.

The chain uses TRBV9 and TRBJ2-3; the match to TRBD2 covers 15 bases. Germline assignment: CDR1 SGDLS and CDR2 YYNGEE. V shed 3 bases, J shed 0 bases, and the junction held 5 bases outside the gene matches. The CDR3 has 18 amino acids. CDR3 sequence: CASSEGLAGGRSTDTQYF. In DNA, the CDR3 is TGTGCCAGCAGCGAGGGACTAGCGGGAGGAAGGAGCACAGATACGCAGTATTTT.

The rearrangement joins TRBV4-2 to TRBJ1-2; D gene ambiguous. Germline V CDR1 and CDR2: LGHNA, YNFKEQ. This CDR3 contains 15 residues. V lost 5 bases to trimming and J lost 4 bases, with 17 bases between them. This chain's CDR3 is CASSIPGGQVYGYTF. For the CDR3, the DNA is TGTGCCAGCAGCATCCCGGGAGGGCAGGTCTATGGCTACACCTTC.

The chain uses TRBV5-5 and TRBJ2-5; tentatively, D is TRBD2 (5 bases). CDR1 and CDR2 (germline): SGHKS, YYEKEE (reference sequence). The CDR3 contains 15 residues. V was pared by 4 bases and J by 3 bases, with 16 bases between. This chain's CDR3 is CASSLDTTRKETQYF. The DNA of the CDR3 is TGTGCCAGCAGCCTCGACACTACTAGGAAAGAGACCCAGTACTTC.

The chain recombines TRBV4-3 with TRBJ2-3; possible D gene TRBD2, 5 bases. Trimming shortened V by 4 bases and J by 6 bases, and 20 bases separated the two germline ends. CDR1 and CDR2 (germline): LGHNA, YSLEER. This CDR3 comprises 16 residues. The CDR3: CASSRSPTAEYDTQYF. DNA for the CDR3: TGCGCCAGCAGCCGGTCCCCCACAGCGGAATACGATACGCAGTATTTT.

V is TRBV6-6 and J is TRBJ1-5; the D gene is possibly TRBD1 (6 bases). Per germline, CDR1 MNHNY and CDR2 SVGAGI (reference sequence). V lost 7 bases to trimming and J lost 2 bases, with 18 bases between them. This CDR3 comprises 16 residues. CDR3 residues: CASTTKGGRGNQPQHF. CDR3 in DNA: TGTGCCAGCACCACGAAAGGGGGACGCGGCAATCAGCCCCAGCATTTT.

The V and J genes are TRBV15 and TRBJ2-1; D is unclear. The CDR3 runs to 14 residues. Germline values: CDR1 LNHNV, CDR2 YYDKDF (reference sequence). The V gene lost 7 bases and the J gene lost 8 bases, with 18 bases spanning the gap. The CDR3 spells CATTIARGDHEQFF. CDR3 DNA: TGTGCCACCACCATAGCTCGTGGTGACCATGAGCAGTTCTTC.

This chain connects TRBV30 to TRBJ2-5; 15 bases line up with TRBD2. The V gene end was trimmed by 8 bases and the J gene end by 3 bases; junction bases not matched to a gene: 4. The CDR3 length is 14 residues. In germline, CDR1 is GTSNPN, CDR2 SVGIG (reference sequence). CDR3 bases: TGTGCCGGGACTAGCGGGGGGAACAAAGAGACCCAGTACTTC. This translates into CAGTSGGNKETQYF.

The CDR3 nucleotides read TGTGCCAGCAGCTTAATAGCGGGGCCAGATACGCAGTATTTT. Translation gives CASSLIAGPDTQYF. The chain links TRBV7-2 to TRBJ2-3; TRBD2 matches at 8 bases. The CDR3 consists of 14 residues. V was clipped by 2 bases and J by 4 bases; unmatched bases: 2. Per germline, CDR1 SGHTA and CDR2 FQGNSA.

The chain joins TRBV4-1 to TRBJ1-4; TRBD1 is a possible D gene (6 bases). The CDR3 totals 14 residues. CDR1 MGHRA and CDR2 YSYEKL come from the germline V gene. V lost 0 bases to trimming and J lost 11 bases, with 13 bases between them. Here the CDR3 reads CASSQEWGRGKLFF. The CDR3 nucleotides read TGCGCCAGCAGCCAAGAATGGGGGCGGGGGAAACTGTTTTTT.

The J gene is TRBJ1-3, the V gene TRBV19; 10 positions match TRBD1. CDR3 size: 17 residues. The V gene's germline CDR1 is LNHDA and CDR2 SQIVND (reference sequence). J was trimmed by 2 bases and V by 9 bases; bases with no gene match: 13. The CDR3 loop reads CASTDRGLVGPGNTIYF. The DNA for the CDR3 is TGTGCCAGCACCGACAGGGGGCTCGTCGGCCCTGGAAACACCATATATTTT. Combining the CDR3 with reference TRBV19 and TRBJ1-3 gives the whole variable domain DGGITQSPKYLFRKEGQNVTLSCEQNLNHDAMYWYRQDPGQGLRLIYYSQIVNDFQKGDIAEGYSVSREKKESFPLTVTSAQKNPTAFYLCASTDRGLVGPGNTIYFGEGSWLTVV.

This clone appeared a single time. The V and J genes are TRBV9 and TRBJ2-3, with TRBD2 as a possible D gene (5 bases). V dropped 0 bases and J dropped 5 bases, with 13 bases sitting between them. The CDR3 is 15 residues long. Germline loops: CDR1 SGDLS, CDR2 YYNGEE. CDR3 protein: CASSVVSGVGDTQYF. CDR3 nucleotide sequence: TGTGCCAGCAGCGTAGTGTCCGGGGTGGGAGATACGCAGTATTTT.

The V call is TRBV4-1, the J call TRBJ1-1; weak D call: TRBD1 (5 bases). Germline loops: CDR1 MGHRA, CDR2 YSYEKL. V was pared by 3 bases and J by 0 bases, with 14 bases between. This CDR3 is 16 amino acids long. For the CDR3, the DNA is TGCGCCAGCAGCCAGGGGGGTGGCAGAATGAACACTGAAGCTTTCTTT. Its translation: CASSQGGGRMNTEAFF.

This chain links TRBV9 with TRBJ2-3; 7 positions match TRBD2. V gave up 0 bases and J gave up 3 bases; unmatched junction bases: 4. This CDR3 spans 15 amino acids. CDR1 SGDLS and CDR2 YYNGEE come from the germline V gene. CDR3 sequence (DNA): TGTGCCAGCAGCGTAGTAGGAGCGGGGACAGATACGCAGTATTTT. Protein product: CASSVVGAGTDTQYF.

This clone was seen once. This specimen includes other DNA sequences encoding the same CDR3. The CDR3 sequence: CAWSAGVGQPQHF. CDR3 in DNA: TGTGCCTGGAGTGCAGGGGTGGGTCAGCCCCAGCATTTT. The chain employs TRBV30 and TRBJ1-5; D might be TRBD1 (6 bases). The V gene's germline CDR1 is GTSNPN and CDR2 SVGIG (reference sequence). This CDR3 is built from 13 residues. V shed 1 base and J shed 6 bases, with 10 bases lying between them. Filled out from reference TRBV30 and TRBJ1-5, the complete variable domain reads SQTIHQWPATLVQPVGSPLSLECTVEGTSNPNLYWYRQAAGRGLQLLFYSVGIGQISSEVPQNLSASRPQDRQFILSSKKLLLSDSGFYLCAWSAGVGQPQHFGDGTRLSIL.

The rearrangement joins TRBV20-1 to TRBJ2-3; D not certain. CDR1 is DFQATT and CDR2 is SNEGSKA in the germline V gene (reference sequence). The CDR3 length is 11 residues. V was pared by 6 bases and J by 4 bases, with 8 bases between. The CDR3 spells CSARHADTQYF. The CDR3 nucleotides are TGCAGTGCGAGGCACGCAGATACGCAGTATTTT.